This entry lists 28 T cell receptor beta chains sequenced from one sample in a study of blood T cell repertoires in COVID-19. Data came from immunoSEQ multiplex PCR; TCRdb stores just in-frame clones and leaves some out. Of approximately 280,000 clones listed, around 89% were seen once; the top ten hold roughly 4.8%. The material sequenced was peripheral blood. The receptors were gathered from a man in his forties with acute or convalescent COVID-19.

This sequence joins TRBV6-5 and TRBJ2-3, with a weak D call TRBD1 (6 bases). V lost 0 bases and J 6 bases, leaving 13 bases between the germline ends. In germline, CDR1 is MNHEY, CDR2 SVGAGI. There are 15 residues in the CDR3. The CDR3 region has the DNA TGTGCCAGCAGTTACTCCATAGATAGGGGGGATACGCAGTATTTT. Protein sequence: CASSYSIDRGDTQYF.

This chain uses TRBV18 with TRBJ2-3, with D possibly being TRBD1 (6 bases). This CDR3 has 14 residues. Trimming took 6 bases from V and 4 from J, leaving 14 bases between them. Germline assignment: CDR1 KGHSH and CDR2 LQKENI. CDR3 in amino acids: CASSSLDSPDTQYF. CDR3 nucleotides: TGTGCCAGCTCGTCCCTGGACAGCCCAGATACGCAGTATTTT. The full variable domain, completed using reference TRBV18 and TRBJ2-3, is NAGVMQNPRHLVRRRGQEARLRCSPMKGHSHVYWYRQLPEEGLKFMVYLQKENIIDESGMPKERFSAEFPKEGPSILRIQQVVRGDSAAYFCASSSLDSPDTQYFGPGTRLTVL.

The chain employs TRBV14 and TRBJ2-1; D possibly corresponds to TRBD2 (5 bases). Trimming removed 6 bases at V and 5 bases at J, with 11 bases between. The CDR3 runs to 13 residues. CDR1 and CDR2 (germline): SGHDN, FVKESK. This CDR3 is CASSRGPNNEQFF. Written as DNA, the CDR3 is TGTGCCAGCAGTCGCGGGCCGAACAATGAGCAGTTCTTC.

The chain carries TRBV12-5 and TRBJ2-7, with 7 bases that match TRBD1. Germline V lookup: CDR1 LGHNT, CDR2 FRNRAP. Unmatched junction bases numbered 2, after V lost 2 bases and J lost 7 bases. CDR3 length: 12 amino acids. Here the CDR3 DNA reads TGTGCTAGTGGTTTGAACAGGGGAGAGCAGTACTTC. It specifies CASGLNRGEQYF.

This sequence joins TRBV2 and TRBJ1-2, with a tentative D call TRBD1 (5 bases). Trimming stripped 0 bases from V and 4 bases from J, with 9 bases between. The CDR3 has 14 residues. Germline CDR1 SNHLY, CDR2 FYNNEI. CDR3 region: CASSEATVFYGYTF. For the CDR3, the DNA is TGTGCCAGCAGTGAAGCGACAGTGTTCTATGGCTACACCTTC.

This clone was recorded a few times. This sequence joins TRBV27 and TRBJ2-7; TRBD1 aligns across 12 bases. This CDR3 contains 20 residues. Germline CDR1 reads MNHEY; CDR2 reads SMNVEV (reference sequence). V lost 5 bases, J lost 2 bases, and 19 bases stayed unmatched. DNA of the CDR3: TGTGCCAGCAGTCCCCTCCTTCCGGGACAGGGGGCCTTTGCGCCCTACGAGCAGTACTTC. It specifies CASSPLLPGQGAFAPYEQYF.

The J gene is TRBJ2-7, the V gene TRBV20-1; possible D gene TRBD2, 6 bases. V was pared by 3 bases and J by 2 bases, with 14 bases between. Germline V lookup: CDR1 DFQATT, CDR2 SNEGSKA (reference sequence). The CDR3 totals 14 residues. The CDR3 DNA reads TGCAGTGCTAGTAGAGGCGGGAAGGCCTACGAGCAGTACTTC. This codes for CSASRGGKAYEQYF.

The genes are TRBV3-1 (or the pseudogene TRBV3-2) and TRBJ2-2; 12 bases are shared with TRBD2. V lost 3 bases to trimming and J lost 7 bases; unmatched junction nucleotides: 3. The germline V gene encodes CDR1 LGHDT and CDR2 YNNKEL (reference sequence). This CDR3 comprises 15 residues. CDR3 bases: TGTGCCAGCAGCCATCCTAGCGGGGGGGTCGGGGAGCTGTTTTTT. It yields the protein CASSHPSGGVGELFF.

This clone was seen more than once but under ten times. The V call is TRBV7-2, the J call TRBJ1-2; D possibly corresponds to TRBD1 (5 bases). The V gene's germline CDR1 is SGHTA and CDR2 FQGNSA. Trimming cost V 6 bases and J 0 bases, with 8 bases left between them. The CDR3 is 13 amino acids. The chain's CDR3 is CASRTGANYGYTF. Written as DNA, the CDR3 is TGTGCCAGCAGAACAGGAGCTAACTATGGCTACACCTTC.

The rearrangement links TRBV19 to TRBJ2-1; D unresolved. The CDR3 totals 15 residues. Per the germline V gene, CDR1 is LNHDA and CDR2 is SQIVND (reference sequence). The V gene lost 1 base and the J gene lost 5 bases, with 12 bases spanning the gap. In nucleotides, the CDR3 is TGTGCCAGTAGTATAGGGCAGGCCGTTCACAATGAGCAGTTCTTC. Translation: CASSIGQAVHNEQFF.

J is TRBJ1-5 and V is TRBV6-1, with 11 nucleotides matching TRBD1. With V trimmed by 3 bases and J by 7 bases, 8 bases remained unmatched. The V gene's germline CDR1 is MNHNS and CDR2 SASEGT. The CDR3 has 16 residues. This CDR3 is CASSDPGQGAEQPQHF. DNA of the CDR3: TGTGCCAGCAGTGACCCTGGACAGGGGGCAGAACAGCCCCAGCATTTT.

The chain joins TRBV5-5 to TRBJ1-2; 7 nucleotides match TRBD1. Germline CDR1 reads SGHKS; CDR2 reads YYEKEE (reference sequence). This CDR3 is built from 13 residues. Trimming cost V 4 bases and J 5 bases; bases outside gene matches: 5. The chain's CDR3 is CASSTGQPYGYTF. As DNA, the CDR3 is TGTGCCAGCAGCACGGGACAGCCGTATGGCTACACCTTC.

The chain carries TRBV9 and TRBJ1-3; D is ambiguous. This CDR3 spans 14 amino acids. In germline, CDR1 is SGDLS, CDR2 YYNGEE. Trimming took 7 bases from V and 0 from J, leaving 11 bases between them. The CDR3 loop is CASQRQNSGNTIYF. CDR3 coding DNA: TGTGCCAGCCAGCGTCAGAACTCTGGAAACACCATATATTTT.

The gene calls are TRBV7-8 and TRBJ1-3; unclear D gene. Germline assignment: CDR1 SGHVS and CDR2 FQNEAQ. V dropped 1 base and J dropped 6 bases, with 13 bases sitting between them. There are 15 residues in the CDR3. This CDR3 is CASSLGLGQLNTIYF. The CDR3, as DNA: TGTGCCAGCAGCTTAGGGTTGGGCCAACTAAACACCATATATTTT.

The DNA of the CDR3 is TGTGCCAGCAGCCAAGATTCCGGGACAGATGAAAAACTGTTTTTT. Translation gives CASSQDSGTDEKLFF. This rearrangement joins TRBV4-2 to TRBJ1-4; 7 bases are a match to TRBD1. Germline CDR1 and CDR2: LGHNA and YNFKEQ. This CDR3 contains 15 residues. V trimming: 0 bases; J trimming: 6 bases; junction bases outside the gene matches: 4.

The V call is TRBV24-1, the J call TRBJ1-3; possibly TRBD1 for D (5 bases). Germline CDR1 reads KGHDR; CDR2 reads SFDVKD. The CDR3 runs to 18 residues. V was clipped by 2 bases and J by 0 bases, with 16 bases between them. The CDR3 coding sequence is TGTGCCACCAGTGATTGGCGACACGGGACTCGCTCTGGAAACACCATATATTTT. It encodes CATSDWRHGTRSGNTIYF.

In DNA form, the CDR3 reads TGTGCCAGCAGCTTCCGGGTAAACATTCAGTACTTC. It yields the protein CASSFRVNIQYF. The J gene is TRBJ2-4, the V gene TRBV5-8; D not resolved. Germline V gene data show CDR1 as SGHTS and CDR2 as YDEGEE. The CDR3 extends over 12 amino acids. Trimming shortened V by 2 bases and J by 6 bases, and 6 bases separated the two germline ends.

The CDR3 spells CASSVPSGGGTDTQYF. In DNA form, the CDR3 reads TGTGCCAGCAGCGTTCCTAGCGGGGGAGGCACAGATACGCAGTATTTT. The chain uses TRBV7-6 and TRBJ2-3; 10 bases agree with TRBD2. Unmatched junction bases numbered 6, after V lost 5 bases and J lost 1 base. The CDR3 is made up of 16 amino acids. The V gene's germline CDR1 is SGHVS and CDR2 FNYEAQ.

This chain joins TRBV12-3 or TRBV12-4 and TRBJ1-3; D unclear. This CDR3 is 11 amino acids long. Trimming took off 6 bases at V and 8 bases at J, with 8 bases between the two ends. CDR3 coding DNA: TGTGCCAGCAGCCCCCGGGACACCATATATTTT. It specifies CASSPRDTIYF.

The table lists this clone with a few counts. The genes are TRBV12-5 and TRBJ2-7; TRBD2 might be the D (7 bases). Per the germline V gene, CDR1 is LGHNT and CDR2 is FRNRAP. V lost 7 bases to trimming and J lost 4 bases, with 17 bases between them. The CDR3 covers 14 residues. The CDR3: CASAPFAGAYEQYF. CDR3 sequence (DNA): TGTGCTAGTGCCCCCTTTGCGGGGGCTTACGAGCAGTACTTC.

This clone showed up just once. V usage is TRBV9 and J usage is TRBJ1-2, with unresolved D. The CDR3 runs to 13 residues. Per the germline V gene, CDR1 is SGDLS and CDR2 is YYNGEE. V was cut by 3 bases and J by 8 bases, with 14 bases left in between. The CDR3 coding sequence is TGTGCCAGCAGCGCCCGGGATCGGGAGGGCTACACCTTC. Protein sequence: CASSARDREGYTF.

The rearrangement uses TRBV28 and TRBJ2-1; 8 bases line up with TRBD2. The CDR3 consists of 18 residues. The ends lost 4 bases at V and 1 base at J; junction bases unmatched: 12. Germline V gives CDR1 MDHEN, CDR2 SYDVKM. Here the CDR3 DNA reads TGTGCCAGCAGTTGGGCATTAGCGGGGTTTAATTCCTACAATGAGCAGTTCTTC. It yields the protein CASSWALAGFNSYNEQFF.

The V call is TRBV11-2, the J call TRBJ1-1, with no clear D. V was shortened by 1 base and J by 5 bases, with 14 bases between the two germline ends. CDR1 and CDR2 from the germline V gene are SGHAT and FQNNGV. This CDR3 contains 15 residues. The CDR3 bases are TGTGCCAGCAGCTTAGGGGAGTCAGGTTATACTGAAGCTTTCTTT. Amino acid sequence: CASSLGESGYTEAFF.

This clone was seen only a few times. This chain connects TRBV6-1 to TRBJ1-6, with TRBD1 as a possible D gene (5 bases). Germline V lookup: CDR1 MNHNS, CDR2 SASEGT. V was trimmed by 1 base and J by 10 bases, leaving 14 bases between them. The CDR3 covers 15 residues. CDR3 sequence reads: CASSEVGEIWSPLHF. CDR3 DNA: TGTGCCAGCAGTGAAGTAGGGGAAATTTGGTCACCCCTCCACTTT.

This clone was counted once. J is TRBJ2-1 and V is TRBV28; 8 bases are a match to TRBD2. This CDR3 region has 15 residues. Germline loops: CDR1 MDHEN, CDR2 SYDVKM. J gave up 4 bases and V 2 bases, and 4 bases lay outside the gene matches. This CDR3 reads CASSLQRGPYNEQFF. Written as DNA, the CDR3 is TGTGCCAGCAGTTTACAGCGGGGGCCTTACAATGAGCAGTTCTTC. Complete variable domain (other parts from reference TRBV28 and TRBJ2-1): DVKVTQSSRYLVKRTGEKVFLECVQDMDHENMFWYRQDPGLGLRLIYFSYDVKMKEKGDIPEGYSVSREKKERFSLILESASTNQTSMYLCASSLQRGPYNEQFFGPGTRLTVL.

The CDR3 spells CASSQRTLYEQYF. CDR3 nucleotides: TGTGCCAGCTCCCAGCGGACCCTTTACGAGCAGTACTTC. The genes are TRBV11-2 and TRBJ2-7, with D maybe TRBD2 (5 bases). Trimming removed 8 bases at V and 4 bases at J, with 15 bases between. The CDR3 contains 13 residues. The germline CDR1 and CDR2 sequences are SGHAT and FQNNGV.

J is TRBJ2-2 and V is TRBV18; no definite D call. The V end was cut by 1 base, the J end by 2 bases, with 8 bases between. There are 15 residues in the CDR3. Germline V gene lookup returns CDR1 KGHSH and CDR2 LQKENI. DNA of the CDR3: TGTGCCAGCTCACCACTTATCCCCAACACCGGGGAGCTGTTTTTT. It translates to CASSPLIPNTGELFF.

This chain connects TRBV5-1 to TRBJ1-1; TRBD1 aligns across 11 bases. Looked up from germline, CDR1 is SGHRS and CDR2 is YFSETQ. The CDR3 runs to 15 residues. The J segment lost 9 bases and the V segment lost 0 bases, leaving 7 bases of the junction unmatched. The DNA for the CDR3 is TGCGCCAGCAGCTTGGTCCGGACAGGGGGCAATAAAGCTTTCTTT. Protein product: CASSLVRTGGNKAFF.